This T cell receptor beta chain stems from a study of PD-1 blockade in classical Hodgkin lymphoma (dated by TCRdb to about 2020). A note on the overall study: A peripheral blood immune signature of response to PD-1 blockade in classical Hodgkin lymphoma was defined using TCR beta sequencing and CyTOF.

At the junction V is shortened by 1 base and J by 9 bases, with 10 bases in between. Inclusive of the bounding cysteine and phenylalanine, the CDR3 is 13 residues long. The entry retains the CDR3 DNA only, 39 bases that are in frame from base 1. The germline V gene supplies CDR1 SGHTA and CDR2 FQGTGA. The Qiagen DNeasy kit was used to extract genomic DNA from unsorted PBMCs and from the negatively selected CD4+ and CD8+ fractions. TCR beta CDR3 regions were amplified by immunoSEQ multiplex PCR using primers annealing to V and J segments. Amplification bias was minimized using a synthetic immune receptor repertoire, and residual bias was removed computationally after sequencing. From the authors' description of their analysis: Custom Python scripts were used to quantify repertoire diversity as the Shannon entropy index. Unsorted, CD4+ and CD8+ repertoires were examined separately, except in combined analyses, for which CD4+ and CD8+ sequences were merged in silico. TCRdb stores this immuneACCESS table with in-frame sequences only. Part of the clones is absent; in the studies checked, under half of the shortfall reflects unresolved V genes, and no reason is known for the rest. V, J and clone size are those of that table, while D and trimming were read from the DNA. Present in this sample are 21,000 or so clones, 85% to 90% of which were seen just once. The top ten clones comprise about 7% of the sample.

Points the paper makes about the study in general: The study was limited to a single clinical trial cohort, and causes of repertoire differences, possibly disease activity or prior therapy, remained undefined. Newly diagnosed patients were reported to have lower baseline TCR diversity than healthy donors, and relapsed/refractory patients were reported to have lower baseline TCR diversity still.

As for this clone: Its antigen target is currently unknown. No quality values exist for individual bases; no much larger clone is one base distant.

Interpreted using the paper, the time point label stands for: newly diagnosed, previously untreated cHL patient sample. A Miltenyi CD8+ T cell isolation kit was used for magnetic negative selection to purify CD8+ T cells from thawed PBMCs. As a comparison group for the relapsed/refractory trial patients, PBMCs from patients with newly diagnosed, previously untreated classical Hodgkin lymphoma were sequenced. Peripheral blood was collected in 8 mL Vacutainer Cell Preparation Tubes, from which PBMCs were isolated by centrifugation and then cryopreserved. Purified CD4+ and CD8+ fractions were prepared only for cases with an additional available PBMC sample. Magnetically labelled cells were removed on LS columns in a quadroMACS separator, and the flow-through was retained as the purified fraction.

Sequenced: CD8+ T cells from blood. Recombination linked TRBV7-3 to TRBJ2-1; TRBD2 could be the D gene, as 5 bases match. This receptor was identified in a human donor with classical Hodgkin lymphoma. The CDR3 region: CASSLSGLGEQFF. The nucleotides are TGTGCCAGCAGCTTAAGCGGACTGGGTGAGCAGTTCTTC.